This passage covers 5 T cell receptor beta chains from one sample sequenced in a study of blood T cell repertoires in COVID-19. Only in-frame clones appear in the TCRdb table, and some are missing; sequencing was by immunoSEQ multiplex PCR. The table shows about 220,000 clones, with roughly 89% occurring only once. The sample was PBMCs or T cells enriched from blood (not recorded which). The source of these receptors is a woman aged 25 to 45 with acute COVID-19.

This clone has just a few counts. The rearrangement uses TRBV6-5 and TRBJ1-2; D is unresolved. Per germline, CDR1 MNHEY and CDR2 SVGAGI. V dropped 7 bases and J dropped 5 bases, with 8 bases sitting between them. The CDR3 contains 11 residues. The CDR3 coding sequence is TGTGCCAGCAACTCCGGGTATGGCTACACCTTC. It is translated as CASNSGYGYTF.

V is TRBV29-1 and J is TRBJ1-1; D not certain. Trimming shortened V by 3 bases and J by 5 bases, and 10 bases separated the two germline ends. Germline assignment: CDR1 SQVTM and CDR2 ANQGSEA. There are 12 residues in the CDR3. The chain's CDR3 is CSVDTDGTEAFF. In DNA form, the CDR3 reads TGCAGCGTTGATACTGACGGGACTGAAGCTTTCTTT.

This clone was detected only a few times. This chain connects TRBV27 to TRBJ1-6, with D perhaps TRBD1 (5 bases). The CDR3 runs 16 residues. Germline V gene sequence: CDR1 MNHEY, CDR2 SMNVEV (reference sequence). Trimming removed 2 bases at V and 0 bases at J, with 8 bases between. Written as DNA, the CDR3 is TGTGCCAGCAGTTTAACCGGGGGCTCCTATAATTCACCCCTCCACTTT. Translated, it gives CASSLTGGSYNSPLHF.

The chain employs TRBV13 and TRBJ1-6; D is undetermined. Trimming shortened V by 3 bases and J by 3 bases, and 18 bases separated the two germline ends. Germline V gene lookup returns CDR1 PRHDT and CDR2 FYEKMQ (reference sequence). The CDR3 sequence is 18 residues long. CDR3 in DNA: TGTGCCAGCAGCTTCCTGGGAGAGGAGGGATACTATAATTCACCCCTCCACTTT. Its protein product is CASSFLGEEGYYNSPLHF.

This chain joins TRBV19 and TRBJ1-1; tentative D call: TRBD1 (5 bases). From germline, CDR1 is LNHDA and CDR2 SQIVND (reference sequence). The length of the CDR3 is 12 residues. V was cut by 4 bases and J by 7 bases, with 10 bases left in between. The DNA of the CDR3 is TGTGCCAGTAGTACCGGAACAGGTGAAGCTTTCTTT. Translation: CASSTGTGEAFF.